These 10 T cell receptor beta chains were sequenced from one sample in a study of blood T cells in healthy people across ages (dated by TCRdb to about 2015). Receptor libraries were prepared by 5' RACE. Data came from an Illumina HiSeq 2500. A second roughly 7 to 11 cycle PCR used a sample-barcoded 5' primer and a J-beta primer mix. Clones were called with MiXCR by TCRdb after fastp trimmed the public reads at Q25, and only in-frame beta chains were retained. Here each entry gathers all rows of one CDR3 protein and keeps the most common genes and DNA. The table for this sample lists a few hundred thousand distinct CDR3 sequences; approximately 27% of them were counted only once. Clones ranked in the top ten supply 18% of the sample. The sequencing input was blood. The receptor set was obtained from a woman in her 70s in good health.

Only a few counts were recorded for this clonotype. The chain couples TRBV10-3 to TRBJ2-3, with 7 bases aligning to TRBD2. This CDR3 is 14 amino acids long. V shed 8 bases, J shed 3 bases, and the junction held 8 bases outside the gene matches. Germline loops: CDR1 ENHRY, CDR2 SYGVKD. The CDR3 sequence: CAIGFRGGTDTQYF. CDR3 coding DNA: TGTGCCATCGGCTTTCGCGGGGGAACAGATACGCAGTATTTT.

V is TRBV6-1 and J is TRBJ1-4, with D possibly being TRBD1 (5 bases). This CDR3 has 13 residues. CDR1 is MNHNS and CDR2 is SASEGT in the germline V gene. V was clipped by 6 bases and J by 5 bases, with 10 bases between them. As DNA, the CDR3 is TGTGCCAGCAGACAGGTGGCGAATGAAAAACTGTTTTTT. It encodes CASRQVANEKLFF.

The rearrangement joins TRBV20-1 to TRBJ1-4; D possibly corresponds to TRBD1 (6 bases). The CDR3 is made up of 14 amino acids. Trimming removed 6 bases from V and 8 bases from J, with 19 bases in between. CDR1 is DFQATT, CDR2 SNEGSKA, per germline (reference sequence). The DNA of the CDR3 is TGCAGTGCACGGGGCGCCACAGGGAACGAAAAACTGTTTTTT. This sequence encodes CSARGATGNEKLFF.

The table lists this clonotype with a few counts. V is TRBV20-1 and J is TRBJ1-3; D is uncertain. V was shortened by 2 bases and J by 0 bases, with 14 bases between the two germline ends. CDR1 and CDR2 (germline): DFQATT, SNEGSKA (reference sequence). CDR3 length: 16 residues. The CDR3 DNA follows: TGCAGTGCTAGATCATACGGGTCCTCCTCTGGAAACACCATATATTTT. Residues: CSARSYGSSSGNTIYF.

The rearrangement uses TRBV9 and TRBJ2-7; 10 bases match TRBD2. The end of the DNA aligns better with TRBJ2-1, so the J call may be wrong. Germline lookup yields CDR1 SGDLS and CDR2 YYNGEE. The CDR3 has 15 residues. The CDR3, as DNA: TGTGCCAGCAGCGTAAGCGGGGGGGCCGTCAATGAGCAGTTCTTC. Translated, it gives CASSVSGGAVNEQFF.

This clonotype is a singleton in its sample. The chain recombines TRBV5-1 with TRBJ1-1; D call uncertain. The V end lost 1 base, the J end lost 0 bases, and 7 bases lay between the germline ends. Germline V gene data show CDR1 as SGHRS and CDR2 as YFSETQ. This CDR3 contains 14 residues. CDR3 loop: CASSLNLMNTEAFF. As DNA, the CDR3 is TGCGCCAGCAGCTTGAACCTCATGAACACTGAAGCTTTCTTT.

This chain uses TRBV20-1 with TRBJ2-7, with TRBD2 matching 11 bases. This CDR3 is 13 amino acids long. The ends lost 5 bases at V and 4 bases at J; junction bases unmatched: 4. Looked up from germline, CDR1 is DFQATT and CDR2 is SNEGSKA (reference sequence). CDR3 bases: TGCAGTGCTCGCGCTAGCGGGGGGTACGAGCAGTACTTC. Translation: CSARASGGYEQYF.

The chain couples TRBV4-2 to TRBJ1-5, with a tentative D call TRBD1 (5 bases). CDR1 is LGHNA and CDR2 is YNFKEQ in the germline V gene. V shed 1 base and J shed 3 bases, with 10 bases lying between them. The CDR3 has 15 amino acids. CDR3 amino acids: CASSQGGFVNQPQHF. CDR3 coding DNA: TGTGCCAGCAGCCAAGGGGGGTTCGTCAATCAGCCCCAGCATTTT.

J is TRBJ1-4 and V is TRBV7-2; D gene uncertain. CDR3 length: 15 amino acids. The germline V gene has CDR1 SGHTA and CDR2 FQGNSA. V lost 7 bases to trimming and J lost 4 bases, with 16 bases between them. DNA for the CDR3: TGTGCCAGCACCCCTCAGACTGCCCTTAATGAAAAACTGTTTTTT. This encodes CASTPQTALNEKLFF. Based on the CDR3 plus reference TRBV7-2 and TRBJ1-4, the full variable domain is GAGVSQSPSNKVTEKGKDVELRCDPISGHTALYWYRQSLGQGLEFLIYFQGNSAPDKSGLPSDRFSAERTGGSVSTLTIQRTQQEDSAVYLCASTPQTALNEKLFFGSGTQLSVL.

This clonotype was detected only a few times. This chain connects TRBV20-1 to TRBJ1-1, with D possibly TRBD1 on 6 matching bases. In germline, CDR1 is DFQATT, CDR2 SNEGSKA (reference sequence). CDR3 length equals 14 residues. With 0 bases removed from V and 5 bases from J, the gap between germline ends came to 13 bases. Here the CDR3 DNA reads TGCAGTGCTAGAGACGGACGAGGGGGAACTGAAGCTTTCTTT. Residues: CSARDGRGGTEAFF.